This TCR beta chain is drawn from a study of post-analysis software for immune sequencing data. The V gene lost 3 bases and the J gene lost 1 base, with 7 bases spanning the gap. The CDR3 contains 14 residues. CDR1 and CDR2 from the germline V gene are MNHNY and SVGAGI (reference sequence). This clonotype was detected a few times. No antigen is known for it. Study-level findings and limits: Compared with controls, patients showed significantly lower normalized Chao1 diversity. A handful of TRBV segments were significantly more frequent in patients than in controls. TRBV5-6, TRBV5-1 and TRBV20-1 were among these segments.

Unique molecular identifiers featured in each of the TCR beta cDNA libraries. TCRdb reprocessed the PCR reads with MiXCR, giving one entry per CDR3 protein. The sample records about half a million distinct CDR3 sequences, 34% being singletons. The sequenced sample consisted of blood. This chain connects TRBV6-6 to TRBJ2-4; no definite D call. This TCR was recovered from a girl between 2 and 17 years old with multiple sclerosis. The CDR3 bases are TGTGCCAGCAGTTATGTAGGGGCCAAAAACATTCAGTACTTC. Protein product: CASSYVGAKNIQYF.